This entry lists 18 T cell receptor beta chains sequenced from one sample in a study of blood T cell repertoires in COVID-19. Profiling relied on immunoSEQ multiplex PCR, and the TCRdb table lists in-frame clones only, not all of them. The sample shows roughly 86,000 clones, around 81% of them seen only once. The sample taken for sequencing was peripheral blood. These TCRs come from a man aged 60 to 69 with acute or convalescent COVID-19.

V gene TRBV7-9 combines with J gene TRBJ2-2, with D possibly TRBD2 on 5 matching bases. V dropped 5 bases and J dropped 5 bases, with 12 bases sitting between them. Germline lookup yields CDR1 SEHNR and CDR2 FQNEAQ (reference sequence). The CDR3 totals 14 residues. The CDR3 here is CASSLSRDTGELFF. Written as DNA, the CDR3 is TGTGCCAGCAGCCTAAGCCGGGATACCGGGGAGCTGTTTTTT.

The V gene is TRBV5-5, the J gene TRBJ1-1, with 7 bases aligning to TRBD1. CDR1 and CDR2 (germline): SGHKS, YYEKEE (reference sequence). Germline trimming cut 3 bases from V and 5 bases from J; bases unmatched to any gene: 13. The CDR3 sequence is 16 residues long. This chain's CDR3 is CASSSAGTAANTEAFF. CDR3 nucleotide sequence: TGTGCCAGCAGCTCGGCCGGGACAGCGGCGAATACTGAAGCTTTCTTT.

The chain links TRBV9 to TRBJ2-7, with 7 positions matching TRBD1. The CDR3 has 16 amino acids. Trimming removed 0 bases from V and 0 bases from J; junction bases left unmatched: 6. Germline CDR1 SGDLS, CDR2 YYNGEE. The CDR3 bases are TGTGCCAGCAGCGTAGGGGACAGTAGAGTCTCCTACGAGCAGTACTTC. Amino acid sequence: CASSVGDSRVSYEQYF.

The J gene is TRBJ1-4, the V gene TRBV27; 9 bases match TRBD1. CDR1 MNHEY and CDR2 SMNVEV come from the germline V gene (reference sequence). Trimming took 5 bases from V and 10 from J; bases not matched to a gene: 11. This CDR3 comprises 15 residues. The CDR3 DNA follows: TGTGCCAGCAGTCCTCTGGGACAGGGAAGGGGAAAACTGTTTTTT. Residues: CASSPLGQGRGKLFF.

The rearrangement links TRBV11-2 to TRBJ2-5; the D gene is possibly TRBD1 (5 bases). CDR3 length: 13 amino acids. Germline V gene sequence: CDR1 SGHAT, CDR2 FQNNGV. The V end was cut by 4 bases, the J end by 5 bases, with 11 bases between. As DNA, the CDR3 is TGTGCCAGCAGCTGGGCGTCAGGGGAGACCCAGTACTTC. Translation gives CASSWASGETQYF. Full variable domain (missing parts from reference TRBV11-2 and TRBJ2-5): EAGVAQSPRYKIIEKRQSVAFWCNPISGHATLYWYQQILGQGPKLLIQFQNNGVVDDSQLPKDRFSAERLKGVDSTLKIQPAKLEDSAVYLCASSWASGETQYFGPGTRLLVL.

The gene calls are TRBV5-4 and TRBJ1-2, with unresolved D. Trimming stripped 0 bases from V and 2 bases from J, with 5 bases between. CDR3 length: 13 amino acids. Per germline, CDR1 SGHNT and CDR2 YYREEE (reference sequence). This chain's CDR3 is CASSLDGNYGYTF. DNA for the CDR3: TGTGCCAGCAGCTTGGACGGGAACTATGGCTACACCTTC.

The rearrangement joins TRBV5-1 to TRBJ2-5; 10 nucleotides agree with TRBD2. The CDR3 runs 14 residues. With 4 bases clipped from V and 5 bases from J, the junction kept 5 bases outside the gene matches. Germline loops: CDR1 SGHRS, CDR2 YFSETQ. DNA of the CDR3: TGCGCCAGCAGCCCGGGACTAGCGCGGGAGACCCAGTACTTC. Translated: CASSPGLARETQYF.

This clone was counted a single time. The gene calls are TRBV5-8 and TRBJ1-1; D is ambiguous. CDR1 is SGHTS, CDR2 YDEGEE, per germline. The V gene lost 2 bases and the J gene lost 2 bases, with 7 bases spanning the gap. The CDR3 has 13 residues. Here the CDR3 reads CASSFTVNTEAFF. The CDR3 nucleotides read TGTGCCAGCAGCTTCACAGTTAACACTGAAGCTTTCTTT.

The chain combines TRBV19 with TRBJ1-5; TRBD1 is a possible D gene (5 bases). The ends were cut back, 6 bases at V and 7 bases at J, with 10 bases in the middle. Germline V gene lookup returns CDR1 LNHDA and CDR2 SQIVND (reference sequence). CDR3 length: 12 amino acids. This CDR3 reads CASRGGDQPQHF. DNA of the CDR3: TGTGCCAGTAGGGGGGGAGACCAGCCCCAGCATTTT.

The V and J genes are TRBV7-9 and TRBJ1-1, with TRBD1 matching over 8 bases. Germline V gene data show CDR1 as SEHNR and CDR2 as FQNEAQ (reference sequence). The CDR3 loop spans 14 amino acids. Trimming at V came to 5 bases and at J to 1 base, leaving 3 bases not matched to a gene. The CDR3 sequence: CASSIGTGNTEAFF. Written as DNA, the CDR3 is TGTGCCAGCAGCATAGGGACAGGGAACACTGAAGCTTTCTTT.

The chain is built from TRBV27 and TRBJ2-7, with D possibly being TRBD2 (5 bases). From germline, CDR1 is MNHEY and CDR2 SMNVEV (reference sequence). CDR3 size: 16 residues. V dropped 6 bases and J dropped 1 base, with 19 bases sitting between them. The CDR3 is CASSRSVGEWSYEQYF. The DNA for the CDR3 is TGTGCCAGCAGCCGAAGCGTCGGGGAATGGTCCTACGAGCAGTACTTC.

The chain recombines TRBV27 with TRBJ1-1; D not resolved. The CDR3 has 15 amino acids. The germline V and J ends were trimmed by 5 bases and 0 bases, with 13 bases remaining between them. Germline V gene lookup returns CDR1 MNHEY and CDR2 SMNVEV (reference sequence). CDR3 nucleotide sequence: TGTGCCAGCAGTCCCCTGTGGAGCATGAACACTGAAGCTTTCTTT. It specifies CASSPLWSMNTEAFF.

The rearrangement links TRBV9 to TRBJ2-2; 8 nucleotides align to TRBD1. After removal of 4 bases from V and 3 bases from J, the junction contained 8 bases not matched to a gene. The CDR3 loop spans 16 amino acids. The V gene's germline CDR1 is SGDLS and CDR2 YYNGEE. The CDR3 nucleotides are TGTGCCAGCAGCCCGCGGCCGGACAGGGACACCGGGGAGCTGTTTTTT. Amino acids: CASSPRPDRDTGELFF.

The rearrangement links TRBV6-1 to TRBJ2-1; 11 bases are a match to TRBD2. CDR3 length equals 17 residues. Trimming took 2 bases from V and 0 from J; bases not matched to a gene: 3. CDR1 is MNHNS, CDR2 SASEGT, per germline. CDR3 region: CASSERLAGNSYNEQFF. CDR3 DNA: TGTGCCAGCAGTGAACGACTAGCGGGGAACTCCTACAATGAGCAGTTCTTC.

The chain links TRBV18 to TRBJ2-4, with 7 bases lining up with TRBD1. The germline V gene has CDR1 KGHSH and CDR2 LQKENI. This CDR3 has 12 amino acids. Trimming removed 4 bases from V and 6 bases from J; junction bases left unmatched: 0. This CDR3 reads CASSRDRNIQYF. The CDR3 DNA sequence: TGTGCCAGCTCACGGGACAGAAACATTCAGTACTTC.

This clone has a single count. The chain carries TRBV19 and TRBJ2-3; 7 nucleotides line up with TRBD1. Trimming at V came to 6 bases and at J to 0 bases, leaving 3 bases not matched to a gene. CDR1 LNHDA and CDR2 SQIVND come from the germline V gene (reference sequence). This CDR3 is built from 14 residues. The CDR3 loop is CASSRDRSTDTQYF. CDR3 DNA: TGTGCCAGTAGCAGGGACAGAAGCACAGATACGCAGTATTTT.

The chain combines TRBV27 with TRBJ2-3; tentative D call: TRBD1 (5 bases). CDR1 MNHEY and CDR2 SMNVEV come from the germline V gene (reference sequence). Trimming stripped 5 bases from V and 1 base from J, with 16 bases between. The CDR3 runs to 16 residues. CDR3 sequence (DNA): TGTGCCAGCAGTCCTTCGGACACCTTGCGCACAGATACGCAGTATTTT. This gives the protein CASSPSDTLRTDTQYF.

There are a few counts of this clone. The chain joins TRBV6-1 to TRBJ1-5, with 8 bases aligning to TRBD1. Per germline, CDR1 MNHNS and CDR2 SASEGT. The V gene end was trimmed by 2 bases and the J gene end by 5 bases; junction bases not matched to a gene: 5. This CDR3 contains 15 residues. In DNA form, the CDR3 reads TGTGCCAGCAGTGAAATCGGACAGGGCTATCAGCCCCAGCATTTT. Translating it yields CASSEIGQGYQPQHF.